Shown below are 24 T cell receptor beta chains from a single sample sequenced in a study of technical replicates of blood from a handful of donors. Profiling relied on immunoSEQ multiplex PCR, and the TCRdb table lists in-frame clones only, not all of them. The data hold more than 65,000 clones, with 95% to 97% observed a single time. The material sequenced was T cells isolated from PBMCs. The receptors shown here come from a human donor in good health.

The chain uses TRBV5-6 and TRBJ1-5; 7 bases agree with TRBD1. The V segment lost 0 bases and the J segment 2 bases; nucleotides outside the gene matches: 5. The length of the CDR3 is 16 residues. Germline CDR1 is SGHDT and CDR2 is YYEEEE. This chain's CDR3 is CASSLGTGIGNQPQHF. The CDR3 region has the DNA TGTGCCAGCAGCTTGGGGACAGGAATTGGCAATCAGCCCCAGCATTTT.

The rearrangement uses TRBV7-3 and TRBJ2-5; D not resolved. Trimming stripped 2 bases from V and 14 bases from J, with 18 bases between. The germline gives CDR1 SGHTA, CDR2 FQGTGA. The CDR3 totals 13 residues. CDR3 residues: CASSLGFGRPSYF. CDR3 DNA sequence: TGTGCCAGCAGCTTAGGGTTTGGCAGGCCGAGCTACTTC.

The V call is TRBV30, the J call TRBJ2-4, with 8 bases that match TRBD2. The V and J ends lost 3 bases and 3 bases, in that order; junction bases with no gene match: 16. This CDR3 contains 18 residues. Germline values: CDR1 GTSNPN, CDR2 SVGIG (reference sequence). CDR3 loop: CAWSPIKLREVDKNIQYF. The CDR3 nucleotides are TGTGCCTGGAGCCCTATTAAATTGCGGGAGGTAGACAAAAACATTCAGTACTTC.

The chain is built from TRBV4-3 and TRBJ2-7, with 9 bases aligning to TRBD1. The CDR3 has 15 residues. Germline loops: CDR1 LGHNA, CDR2 YSLEER. Trimming cost V 3 bases and J 3 bases; bases outside gene matches: 6. Written as DNA, the CDR3 is TGCGCCAGCAGCCAGATCCCGGGACAGGGCTACGAGCAGTACTTC. Its translation is CASSQIPGQGYEQYF.

The chain links TRBV2 to TRBJ1-1, with D uncertain. The V gene's germline CDR1 is SNHLY and CDR2 FYNNEI. This CDR3 is 14 amino acids long. Trimming cost V 2 bases and J 0 bases, with 7 bases left between them. The CDR3 is CASSEWQMNTEAFF. Written as DNA, the CDR3 is TGTGCCAGCAGTGAATGGCAGATGAACACTGAAGCTTTCTTT.

This sequence joins TRBV27 and TRBJ1-5; 9 bases are shared with TRBD1. The CDR3 loop spans 16 amino acids. Per the germline V gene, CDR1 is MNHEY and CDR2 is SMNVEV (reference sequence). The J segment lost 6 bases and the V segment lost 3 bases, leaving 9 bases of the junction unmatched. The CDR3 DNA sequence: TGTGCCAGCAGTTTGGAGGGACAGGGACAGGGTCAGCCCCAGCATTTT. It is translated as CASSLEGQGQGQPQHF.

J is TRBJ2-1 and V is TRBV9; D perhaps matches TRBD1 (5 bases). The V end lost 0 bases, the J end lost 0 bases, and 10 bases lay between the germline ends. In germline, CDR1 is SGDLS, CDR2 YYNGEE. The CDR3 extends over 16 amino acids. The CDR3 spells CASSVGGRLSYNEQFF. In nucleotides, the CDR3 is TGTGCCAGCAGCGTAGGGGGCCGACTCTCCTACAATGAGCAGTTCTTC. The whole variable domain, remainder taken from reference TRBV9 and TRBJ2-1, is DSGVTQTPKHLITATGQRVTLRCSPRSGDLSVYWYQQSLDQGLQFLIQYYNGEERAKGNILERFSAQQFPDLHSELNLSSLELGDSALYFCASSVGGRLSYNEQFFGPGTRLTVL.

The V call is TRBV6-4, the J call TRBJ2-3; D not certain. This CDR3 has 14 residues. The V end was cut by 4 bases, the J end by 0 bases, with 8 bases between. Per germline, CDR1 MRHNA and CDR2 SNTAGT. CDR3 region: CASSGDSSTDTQYF. As DNA, the CDR3 is TGTGCCAGCAGTGGAGATTCGAGCACAGATACGCAGTATTTT.

The chain employs TRBV11-3 and TRBJ2-1; 8 bases are a match to TRBD2. The V and J ends lost 8 bases and 2 bases, in that order; junction bases with no gene match: 8. CDR3 length: 15 amino acids. Germline V gene lookup returns CDR1 SGHNT and CDR2 YENEEA. The CDR3 spells CASGAAGAPYNEQFF. Here the CDR3 DNA reads TGTGCCAGCGGCGCAGCGGGAGCCCCCTACAATGAGCAGTTCTTC. Supplemented by reference TRBV11-3 and TRBJ2-1, the full variable domain reads EAGVVQSPRYKIIEKKQPVAFWCNPISGHNTLYWYLQNLGQGPELLIRYENEEAVDDSQLPKDRFSAERLKGVDSTLKIQPAELGDSAVYLCASGAAGAPYNEQFFGPGTRLTVL.

The V call is TRBV6-5, the J call TRBJ1-2; 7 bases align to TRBD1. The CDR3 is 15 amino acids. Unmatched junction bases numbered 11, after V lost 5 bases and J lost 5 bases. Germline CDR1 MNHEY, CDR2 SVGAGI. CDR3 sequence reads: CASSRQGTGPYGYTF. CDR3 nucleotides: TGTGCCAGCAGTAGACAGGGAACGGGGCCTTATGGCTACACCTTC.

The V gene is TRBV18, the J gene TRBJ2-2, with D possibly TRBD1 on 6 matching bases. Deletions cut 2 bases from V and 2 bases from J, with 6 bases between. The CDR3 has 14 residues. Germline CDR1 KGHSH, CDR2 LQKENI. CDR3 nucleotides: TGTGCCAGCTCACCAGGGACAAACACCGGGGAGCTGTTTTTT. Translating gives CASSPGTNTGELFF.

The V gene is TRBV6-5, the J gene TRBJ1-2; 8 bases agree with TRBD1. The length of the CDR3 is 15 residues. Germline CDR1 MNHEY, CDR2 SVGAGI. V trimming: 7 bases; J trimming: 4 bases; junction bases outside the gene matches: 11. Here the CDR3 DNA reads TGTGCCAGCAAAAGTTACAGGGGGGTACTCTATGGCTACACCTTC. It yields the protein CASKSYRGVLYGYTF.

The genes are TRBV25-1 and TRBJ2-5; D unclear. Germline V lookup: CDR1 MGHDK, CDR2 SYGVNS. V lost 1 base and J lost 13, with 10 bases in between. The CDR3 covers 11 residues. Here the CDR3 reads CASSELAATYF. The CDR3 region has the DNA TGTGCCAGCAGTGAATTAGCAGCCACGTACTTC.

The genes are TRBV19 and TRBJ1-4; possible D gene TRBD1, 6 bases. CDR1 and CDR2 (germline): LNHDA, SQIVND (reference sequence). Trimming pared 5 bases from V and 0 bases from J, leaving 10 bases between. The CDR3 has 15 residues. The CDR3 region has the DNA TGTGCCAGTAGTCCTCGGACAGCAACTAATGAAAAACTGTTTTTT. This codes for CASSPRTATNEKLFF.

J is TRBJ1-5 and V is TRBV18, with D unresolved. The CDR3 sequence is 13 residues long. Germline values: CDR1 KGHSH, CDR2 LQKENI. The V end was cut by 5 bases, the J end by 0 bases, with 5 bases between. The CDR3 protein is CASSRDSNQPQHF. The CDR3, as DNA: TGTGCCAGCTCAAGAGATAGCAATCAGCCCCAGCATTTT. Using reference TRBV18 and TRBJ1-5 for the parts outside the CDR3, the full variable domain is NAGVMQNPRHLVRRRGQEARLRCSPMKGHSHVYWYRQLPEEGLKFMVYLQKENIIDESGMPKERFSAEFPKEGPSILRIQQVVRGDSAAYFCASSRDSNQPQHFGDGTRLSIL.

The chain has TRBV10-3 and TRBJ2-3, with 11 nucleotides matching TRBD2. Germline V lookup: CDR1 ENHRY, CDR2 SYGVKD. V lost 0 bases, J lost 5 bases, and 7 bases stayed unmatched. CDR3 length equals 17 residues. The CDR3 DNA is TGTGCCATCAGTGAGTCGATAGCGGGAGGGCCAGGAGATACGCAGTATTTT. Protein: CAISESIAGGPGDTQYF.

This sequence joins TRBV5-1 and TRBJ2-7, with D uncertain. In germline, CDR1 is SGHRS, CDR2 YFSETQ. The V end lost 4 bases, the J end lost 2 bases, and 4 bases lay between the germline ends. CDR3 length: 11 amino acids. CDR3 coding DNA: TGCGCCAGCAGCCCCACCTACGAGCAGTACTTC. Translating it yields CASSPTYEQYF.

This clone occurred once. The chain joins TRBV4-1 to TRBJ2-7; 11 bases agree with TRBD1. J was trimmed by 3 bases and V by 3 bases; bases with no gene match: 4. Germline CDR1 reads MGHRA; CDR2 reads YSYEKL. This CDR3 has 15 amino acids. The CDR3 DNA sequence: TGCGCCAGCAGCCACCCGGGACAGGGGGGCTACGAGCAGTACTTC. Protein: CASSHPGQGGYEQYF.

The rearrangement joins TRBV6-6 to TRBJ1-5; D is possibly TRBD1 (5 bases). Germline CDR1 MNHNY, CDR2 SVGAGI (reference sequence). CDR3 length equals 14 residues. Trimming pared 7 bases from V and 6 bases from J, leaving 16 bases between. The CDR3 nucleotides read TGTGCCAGCACCCCGGGGGGGGGAACTCAGCCCCAGCATTTT. Protein product: CASTPGGGTQPQHF.

The gene calls are TRBV6-6 and TRBJ2-2; TRBD2 matches 9 bases. Trimming removed 8 bases from V and 7 bases from J; junction bases left unmatched: 8. In germline, CDR1 is MNHNY, CDR2 SVGAGI (reference sequence). This CDR3 spans 14 amino acids. The CDR3 reads CASGLAGAGGELFF. The CDR3 nucleotides read TGTGCCAGCGGTTTAGCGGGAGCGGGCGGGGAGCTGTTTTTT.

The gene calls are TRBV11-3 and TRBJ2-1; 9 bases match TRBD2. The CDR3 covers 13 residues. Per germline, CDR1 SGHNT and CDR2 YENEEA. V lost 5 bases, J lost 10 bases, and 6 bases stayed unmatched. As DNA, the CDR3 is TGTGCCAGCAGCGTCGACAGCGGGAGGGAGCAGTTCTTC. This gives the protein CASSVDSGREQFF. The full variable domain, rest sourced from reference TRBV11-3 and TRBJ2-1, is EAGVVQSPRYKIIEKKQPVAFWCNPISGHNTLYWYLQNLGQGPELLIRYENEEAVDDSQLPKDRFSAERLKGVDSTLKIQPAELGDSAVYLCASSVDSGREQFFGPGTRLTVL.

J is TRBJ2-5 and V is TRBV27; a weak D match, TRBD2 (5 bases). The V and J ends lost 4 bases and 3 bases respectively, with 6 bases between them. The germline V gene encodes CDR1 MNHEY and CDR2 SMNVEV (reference sequence). This CDR3 has 12 amino acids. CDR3 loop: CASSSGEETQYF. The DNA for the CDR3 is TGTGCCAGCAGTTCCGGGGAAGAGACCCAGTACTTC.

This chain joins TRBV4-3 and TRBJ2-7, with no clear D. V was pared by 1 base and J by 2 bases, with 9 bases between. This CDR3 spans 14 amino acids. From germline, CDR1 is LGHNA and CDR2 YSLEER. CDR3 sequence (DNA): TGCGCCAGCAGCCAAGTTGCAGGTGCCTACGAGCAGTACTTC. Its translation: CASSQVAGAYEQYF.

V usage is TRBV5-5 and J usage is TRBJ1-3; D remains ambiguous. The germline V and J ends were trimmed by 1 base and 0 bases, with 8 bases remaining between them. CDR3 length equals 15 residues. CDR1 is SGHKS, CDR2 YYEKEE, per germline (reference sequence). The CDR3 DNA reads as TGTGCCAGCAGCTTGTTACAGATCTCTGGAAACACCATATATTTT. This sequence encodes CASSLLQISGNTIYF.